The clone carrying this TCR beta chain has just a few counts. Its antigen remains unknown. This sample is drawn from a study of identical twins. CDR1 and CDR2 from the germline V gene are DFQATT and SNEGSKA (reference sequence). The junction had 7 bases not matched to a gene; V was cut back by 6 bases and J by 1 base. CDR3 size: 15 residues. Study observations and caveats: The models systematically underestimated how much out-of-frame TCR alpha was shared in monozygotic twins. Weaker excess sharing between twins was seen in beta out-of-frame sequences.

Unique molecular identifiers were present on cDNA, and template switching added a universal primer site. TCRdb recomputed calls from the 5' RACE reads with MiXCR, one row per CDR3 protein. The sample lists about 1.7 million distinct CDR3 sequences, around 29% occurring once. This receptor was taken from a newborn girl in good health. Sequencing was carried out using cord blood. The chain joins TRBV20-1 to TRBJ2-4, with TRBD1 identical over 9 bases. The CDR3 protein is CSALQGASAKNIQYF. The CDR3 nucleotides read TGCAGTGCCTTACAGGGGGCGAGCGCCAAAAACATTCAGTACTTC.